Listed here is a single T cell receptor (beta chain). Its antigen remains unidentified. A sample-barcoded 5' primer and a J-beta primer mix were used in a second PCR of roughly 7 to 11 cycles. Each cDNA molecule received a tag from a template-switch adaptor that had 12 random nucleotides. TCRdb independently ran MiXCR on the 5' RACE reads; one entry per CDR3 protein. The sample comprises under 2 million distinct CDR3 sequences, roughly a third of which are singletons, and 11% rests with the top ten. V trimming: 2 bases; J trimming: 4 bases; junction bases outside the gene matches: 7. The CDR3 runs 15 residues. Looked up from germline, CDR1 is DFQATT and CDR2 is SNEGSKA (reference sequence). This record belongs to a study of blood T cells in healthy people across ages. RNA extraction gave at least 5 micrograms of total RNA per sample. Overall study results and limits: Those diversity estimates obtained from one million T cells were thought to be underestimates. Expanded clonotype changes were possibly confounded by unknown donor CMV status.

The chain combines TRBV20-1 with TRBJ2-2, with TRBD1 identical over 7 bases. This sequence originates from a woman in her twenties or thirties in good health. The sequencing sample was made of blood. CDR3 protein: CSARKGTAITGELFF. CDR3 DNA sequence: TGCAGTGCTAGAAAAGGGACAGCAATCACCGGGGAGCTGTTTTTT.